A selection of T cell receptor beta chains follows, all from one sample in a study of cytomegalovirus exposure and HLA in healthy donors. The protocol was immunoSEQ multiplex PCR, while the TCRdb copy is restricted to in-frame clones and leaves out a portion. This sample carries hundreds of thousands of clones, 78% of them seen once, and the ten largest clones take 3.5% to 4%. Sample: PBMCs. These receptors were collected from a male donor in good health and CMV-seronegative. Both conserved end residues are part of each CDR3. The D gene is left open where the match is weak. The size field is filled for only some rows; it gives once, few, many or a size class.

j_gene: TRBJ2-3; abundance: -; v_gene: TRBV6-5; d_gene: -; CDR3aa: CASSSVFGLSTDTQYF; CDR3nt: TGTGCCAGCAGTTCCGTATTCGGTTTATCCACAGATACGCAGTATTTT
j_gene: TRBJ1-1; abundance: -; v_gene: TRBV6-5; d_gene: TRBD1; CDR3aa: CASSSLGQERAFF; CDR3nt: TGTGCCAGCAGTTCCCTTGGACAGGAGAGAGCTTTCTTT
j_gene: TRBJ1-5; abundance: -; v_gene: TRBV5-1; d_gene: -; CDR3aa: CASSLGTNQPQHF; CDR3nt: TGCGCCAGCAGCTTGGGTACAAATCAGCCCCAGCATTTT
j_gene: TRBJ2-1; abundance: -; v_gene: TRBV7-6; d_gene: -; CDR3aa: CASSLWTEAYNEQFF; CDR3nt: TGTGCCAGCAGCTTATGGACAGAGGCCTACAATGAGCAGTTCTTC
j_gene: TRBJ2-1; abundance: once; v_gene: TRBV6-1; d_gene: -; CDR3aa: CASSRSNEQFF; CDR3nt: TGTGCCAGCAGCCGTAGTAATGAGCAGTTCTTC
j_gene: TRBJ2-7; abundance: -; v_gene: TRBV30; d_gene: TRBD2; CDR3aa: CAWSPSRTSGMTEQYF; CDR3nt: TGTGCCTGGAGTCCTTCTAGGACTAGCGGGATGACCGAGCAGTACTTC
j_gene: TRBJ2-1; abundance: -; v_gene: TRBV29-1; d_gene: TRBD2; CDR3aa: CSVVWASGSVRGTEQFF; CDR3nt: TGCAGCGTTGTTTGGGCTAGCGGGAGTGTAAGAGGAACTGAGCAGTTCTTC
j_gene: TRBJ2-7; abundance: -; v_gene: TRBV7-9; d_gene: TRBD1; CDR3aa: CASSWGTGYNEQYF; CDR3nt: TGTGCCAGCAGCTGGGGGACAGGGTATAACGAGCAGTACTTC
j_gene: TRBJ2-7; abundance: -; v_gene: TRBV9; d_gene: -; CDR3aa: CASSVASTTGQAYEQYF; CDR3nt: TGTGCCAGCAGCGTAGCTTCTACGACAGGACAAGCCTACGAGCAGTACTTC
j_gene: TRBJ2-1; abundance: -; v_gene: TRBV29-1; d_gene: -; CDR3aa: CSVGKAQIEQFF; CDR3nt: TGCAGCGTTGGAAAAGCACAGATTGAGCAGTTCTTC
j_gene: TRBJ1-5; abundance: -; v_gene: TRBV4-1; d_gene: TRBD1; CDR3aa: CASSQDGGQGFQPQHF; CDR3nt: TGCGCCAGCAGCCAAGATGGGGGACAGGGATTCCAGCCCCAGCATTTT
j_gene: TRBJ1-5; abundance: -; v_gene: TRBV21-1; d_gene: -; CDR3aa: CATPPGQGSQPQHF; CDR3nt: TGTGCCACCCCCCCGGGACAGGGGAGCCAGCCCCAGCATTTT
j_gene: TRBJ2-2; abundance: -; v_gene: TRBV7-3; d_gene: TRBD1; CDR3aa: CASSLRQGVAGELFF; CDR3nt: TGTGCCAGCAGCTTAAGACAGGGGGTGGCCGGGGAGCTGTTTTTT